The 21 T cell receptor beta chains below were found in one sample sequenced in a study of blood T cell repertoires in COVID-19. Only in-frame clones appear in the TCRdb table, and some are missing; sequencing was by immunoSEQ multiplex PCR. The sample includes roughly 350,000 clones, roughly 90% of them seen just once. Specimen: peripheral blood. The receptors were gathered from a woman aged 65 to 85 with COVID-19, enrolled during active disease.

This clone was seen once. The V and J genes are TRBV27 and TRBJ2-2, with 13 positions matching TRBD2. This CDR3 has 18 residues. Germline CDR1 MNHEY, CDR2 SMNVEV (reference sequence). After removal of 2 bases from V and 0 bases from J, the junction contained 3 bases not matched to a gene. In DNA, the CDR3 is TGTGCCAGCAGTTTACTGACTAGCGGGGGGTCGAACACCGGGGAGCTGTTTTTT. Amino acid sequence: CASSLLTSGGSNTGELFF.

The chain recombines TRBV7-3 with TRBJ1-1; D perhaps matches TRBD1 (6 bases). This CDR3 region has 13 residues. Per the germline V gene, CDR1 is SGHTA and CDR2 is FQGTGA. Between the trimmed V and J ends, which lost 5 bases and 2 bases, there was a span of 9 bases. CDR3 protein: CASSLTGNTEAFF. CDR3 coding DNA: TGTGCCAGCAGCCTGACAGGCAACACTGAAGCTTTCTTT.

The V call is TRBV7-7, the J call TRBJ2-5; 9 positions agree with TRBD2. The CDR3 totals 13 residues. Per germline, CDR1 SSHAT and CDR2 FNYEAQ (reference sequence). V lost 8 bases and J lost 2; bases outside the gene matches: 3. CDR3 region: CASASGKQETQYF. In DNA form, the CDR3 reads TGTGCCAGCGCTAGCGGGAAACAAGAGACCCAGTACTTC.

The CDR3 is CASSISPQGADQPQHF. CDR3 coding DNA: TGTGCCAGTAGTATATCCCCCCAGGGGGCTGATCAGCCCCAGCATTTT. The chain couples TRBV19 to TRBJ1-5; 8 positions agree with TRBD1. Germline V gene lookup returns CDR1 LNHDA and CDR2 SQIVND (reference sequence). V shed 2 bases, J shed 5 bases, and the junction held 8 bases outside the gene matches. CDR3 size: 16 residues.

V usage is TRBV28 and J usage is TRBJ1-4, with TRBD1 matching over 8 bases. This CDR3 region has 15 residues. From germline, CDR1 is MDHEN and CDR2 SYDVKM. Trimming at V came to 6 bases and at J to 3 bases, leaving 6 bases not matched to a gene. The CDR3 sequence is CASRSGGQANEKLFF. DNA of the CDR3: TGTGCCAGCAGGTCGGGGGGACAGGCTAATGAAAAACTGTTTTTT. Using reference TRBV28 and TRBJ1-4 for the parts outside the CDR3, the full variable domain is DVKVTQSSRYLVKRTGEKVFLECVQDMDHENMFWYRQDPGLGLRLIYFSYDVKMKEKGDIPEGYSVSREKKERFSLILESASTNQTSMYLCASRSGGQANEKLFFGSGTQLSVL.

The gene calls are TRBV5-1 and TRBJ2-2; D remains unclear. CDR1 and CDR2 from the germline V gene are SGHRS and YFSETQ. V lost 2 bases and J lost 1, with 12 bases in between. CDR3 length equals 16 residues. The CDR3 DNA follows: TGCGCCAGCAGCTTAGAGCCCACGGGGAACACCGGGGAGCTGTTTTTT. Translation gives CASSLEPTGNTGELFF.

The rearrangement links TRBV7-6 to TRBJ2-5, with 14 bases that match TRBD2. The V and J ends lost 1 base and 2 bases, in that order; junction bases with no gene match: 0. Germline-derived CDR1 and CDR2 are SGHVS and FNYEAQ. This CDR3 spans 16 amino acids. CDR3 protein: CASSLGLAGGQETQYF. The CDR3 DNA is TGTGCCAGCAGCTTAGGACTAGCGGGGGGGCAAGAGACCCAGTACTTC.

V is TRBV7-9 and J is TRBJ1-4; D remains ambiguous. Germline values: CDR1 SEHNR, CDR2 FQNEAQ (reference sequence). V lost 4 bases and J lost 2, with 8 bases in between. The CDR3 totals 14 residues. The CDR3 nucleotides are TGTGCCAGCAGCTCTAGGAGGACTAATGAAAAACTGTTTTTT. This translates into CASSSRRTNEKLFF.

The CDR3, as DNA: TGTGCCAGCAGCGCCACCGGGGGTAGCGGGGGCATCGATGAGCAGTTCTTC. Translated, it gives CASSATGGSGGIDEQFF. The J gene is TRBJ2-1, the V gene TRBV9; 9 nucleotides match TRBD2. The V gene's germline CDR1 is SGDLS and CDR2 YYNGEE. This CDR3 is built from 17 residues. V gave up 3 bases and J gave up 8 bases; unmatched junction bases: 15.

The chain couples TRBV4-1 to TRBJ2-5, with a tentative D call TRBD1 (5 bases). This CDR3 comprises 14 residues. CDR1 is MGHRA, CDR2 YSYEKL, per germline. Trimming left V 1 base short and J 1 base short, with 7 bases between. CDR3 in amino acids: CASSQGQIQETQYF. For the CDR3, the DNA is TGCGCCAGCAGCCAAGGACAGATCCAAGAGACCCAGTACTTC.

The chain recombines TRBV27 with TRBJ1-2; 11 bases map to TRBD1. CDR3 size: 14 residues. V gave up 10 bases and J gave up 8 bases; unmatched junction bases: 12. CDR1 and CDR2 (germline): MNHEY, SMNVEV (reference sequence). DNA of the CDR3: TGTGCCACCTCACCGGGACAGGGGGTGGGGGGCTACACCTTC. Residues: CATSPGQGVGGYTF.

In DNA, the CDR3 is TGCGCCAGCAGCTTTAAGAACACTGAAGCTTTCTTT. The encoded protein is CASSFKNTEAFF. This chain uses TRBV5-1 with TRBJ1-1; the D is unclear. V lost 2 bases to trimming and J lost 1 base, with 3 bases between them. The CDR3 contains 12 residues. Germline CDR1 and CDR2: SGHRS and YFSETQ.

In regard to this clone: An end of the junction differs from the germline gene, which may be a read error. The CDR3 loop is CASSQGTDGYTF. The DNA for the CDR3 is TGTGCCAGCAGTCAAGGGACAGATGGCTACACCTTC. The chain links TRBV3-1 (or the pseudogene TRBV3-2) to TRBJ1-2; 7 nucleotides match TRBD1. The CDR3 contains 12 residues. Germline V gene lookup returns CDR1 LGHDT and CDR2 YNNKEL (reference sequence).

The chain couples TRBV28 to TRBJ2-3; 9 bases match TRBD1. This CDR3 comprises 17 residues. Trimming at V came to 7 bases and at J to 1 base, leaving 12 bases not matched to a gene. Germline V gives CDR1 MDHEN, CDR2 SYDVKM. The CDR3 nucleotides are TGTGCCAGCACTTGGCGACGGACAGGGGTAGGCACAGATACGCAGTATTTT. It specifies CASTWRRTGVGTDTQYF.

The chain has TRBV6-5 and TRBJ1-2; D unresolved. Germline V gives CDR1 MNHEY, CDR2 SVGAGI. This CDR3 region has 14 residues. Trimming took 0 bases from V and 4 from J, leaving 9 bases between them. DNA of the CDR3: TGTGCCAGCAGTTACTCGTGGGGAGTCTATGGCTACACCTTC. This sequence encodes CASSYSWGVYGYTF.

The gene calls are TRBV3-1 (or the pseudogene TRBV3-2) and TRBJ1-2, with TRBD1 matching over 11 bases. The CDR3 totals 17 residues. V shed 4 bases and J 8 bases; nucleotides not matched to a gene: 15. In germline, CDR1 is LGHDT, CDR2 YNNKEL (reference sequence). CDR3 residues: CASSPRTGGNRIVGYTF. Here the CDR3 DNA reads TGTGCCAGCAGCCCGAGGACAGGGGGCAATAGGATCGTAGGCTACACCTTC.

The gene calls are TRBV5-1 and TRBJ1-1; D is unresolved. Germline V CDR1 and CDR2: SGHRS, YFSETQ. This CDR3 has 12 amino acids. The V gene lost 4 bases and the J gene lost 9 bases, with 13 bases spanning the gap. CDR3: CASSQSPEQAFF. CDR3 bases: TGCGCCAGCAGCCAATCCCCGGAGCAAGCTTTCTTT.

J is TRBJ1-1 and V is TRBV11-1, with D uncertain. The CDR3 length is 13 residues. Germline CDR1 reads SGHAT; CDR2 reads FQDESV (reference sequence). V gave up 1 base and J gave up 0 bases, with 3 bases separating them. The CDR3, as DNA: TGTGCCAGCAGCTTAGTCGTGAACACTGAAGCTTTCTTT. It translates to CASSLVVNTEAFF.

This rearrangement joins TRBV27 to TRBJ1-4; D is unresolved. V lost 6 bases, J lost 4 bases, and 6 bases lay in between. The CDR3 runs to 12 residues. The V gene's germline CDR1 is MNHEY and CDR2 SMNVEV (reference sequence). CDR3 nucleotide sequence: TGTGCCAGCAGCAGGTTTAATGAAAAACTGTTTTTT. Its translation is CASSRFNEKLFF.

The chain couples TRBV19 to TRBJ2-3; 10 nucleotides match TRBD1. This CDR3 spans 14 amino acids. In germline, CDR1 is LNHDA, CDR2 SQIVND (reference sequence). The V gene end was trimmed by 6 bases and the J gene end by 7 bases; junction bases not matched to a gene: 7. CDR3 protein: CASRGTGEGNTQYF. For the CDR3, the DNA is TGTGCCAGTAGGGGGACAGGGGAAGGGAATACGCAGTATTTT.

This chain joins TRBV10-3 and TRBJ1-2, with TRBD1 as a possible D gene (6 bases). The V end was cut by 3 bases, the J end by 6 bases, with 11 bases between. This CDR3 region has 13 residues. The germline CDR1 and CDR2 sequences are ENHRY and SYGVKD. In nucleotides, the CDR3 is TGTGCCATCAGTGAAGGCAGGGGAGATGGCTACACCTTC. Protein: CAISEGRGDGYTF.